The sequence of this T cell receptor beta chain was determined in a study of chemoradiotherapy in HPV16-positive cancers. Study-wide results and limits: HPV-specific T cells were functionally defined from only a couple of HPV16-positive patients. For HPV16-positive patients, expanding HPV-responsive T cells associated with longer recurrence-free survival.

Assay: immunoSEQ multiplex PCR; the TCRdb copy retains only in-frame clones and omits some. The sample comprises about 35,000 clones, 92% of which are singletons, and 3.6% rests with the top ten. The length of the CDR3 is 15 residues. CDR1 LNHDA and CDR2 SQIVND come from the germline V gene (reference sequence). V was pared by 9 bases and J by 9 bases, with 15 bases of the junction left unmatched. Samples were taken several times over chemoradiotherapy. Comments on this clone: Antigen: not known.

The sample here was blood, taken from a patient who underwent chemoradiotherapy. The clonotype comes from a human donor with HPV-associated anogenital cancer. The gene calls are TRBV19 and TRBJ2-1; 9 bases line up with TRBD1. The CDR3 protein is CASVEGDREVGEQFF. The DNA for the CDR3 is TGTGCCAGCGTAGAGGGGGACAGGGAAGTGGGTGAGCAGTTCTTC.